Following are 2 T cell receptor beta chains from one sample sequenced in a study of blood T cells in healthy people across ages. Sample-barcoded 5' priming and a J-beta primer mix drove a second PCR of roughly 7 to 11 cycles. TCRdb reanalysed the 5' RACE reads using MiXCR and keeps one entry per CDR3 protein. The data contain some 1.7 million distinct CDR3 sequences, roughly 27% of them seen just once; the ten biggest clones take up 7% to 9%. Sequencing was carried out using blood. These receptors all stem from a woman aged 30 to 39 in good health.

The CDR3 region is CASRLGTIADTQYF. The CDR3 bases are TGCGCCAGCAGACTAGGAACCATTGCAGATACGCAGTATTTT. The J gene is TRBJ2-3, the V gene TRBV5-1, with D perhaps TRBD2 (5 bases). The CDR3 totals 14 residues. With 5 bases removed from V and 4 bases from J, the gap between germline ends came to 14 bases. Germline loops: CDR1 SGHRS, CDR2 YFSETQ.

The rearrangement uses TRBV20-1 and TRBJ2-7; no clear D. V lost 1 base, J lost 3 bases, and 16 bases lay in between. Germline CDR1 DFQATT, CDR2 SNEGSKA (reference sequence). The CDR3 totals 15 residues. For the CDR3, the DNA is TGCAGTGCTAGAGGGCGTAGGTCCGAATACTACGAGCAGTACTTC. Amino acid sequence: CSARGRRSEYYEQYF.